Listed below are T cell receptor beta chains from one sample, sequenced in a study of memory CD4+ T cells and cytomegalovirus serostatus. Measured with immunoSEQ multiplex PCR; TCRdb has only the in-frame clones, and not every one. Here the sample spans 40,000 to 50,000 clones, approximately 78% being singletons. The specimen sequenced was memory CD4+ T cells from blood. All receptors come from an adult in good health and CMV-seronegative. Both conserved end residues are part of each CDR3. A D gene is named only where the DNA matches it firmly. Not all rows give a size; the values are once, few, many and, for expanded clones, a class.

clone size	V gene	CDR3 length	D gene	J gene	CDR3 protein	CDR3 DNA
.	TRBV7-2	16	.	TRBJ1-5	CASSPPGPRSSQPQHF	TGTGCCAGCAGCCCCCCTGGGCCGAGGAGTAGTCAGCCCCAGCATTTT
once	TRBV29-1	13	.	TRBJ1-1	CSVEQGSHTEAFF	TGCAGCGTTGAGCAGGGGAGTCACACTGAAGCTTTCTTT
.	TRBV6-1	15	TRBD1	TRBJ2-7	CASSDVGQGTYEQYF	TGTGCCAGCAGTGACGTGGGACAGGGGACCTACGAGCAGTACTTC
.	TRBV5-5	15	.	TRBJ1-5	CASSFGGDSNQPQHF	TGTGCCAGCAGCTTTGGGGGGGACAGCAATCAGCCCCAGCATTTT
once	TRBV7-6	18	TRBD1	TRBJ2-2	CASSARGGQGANTGELFF	TGTGCCAGCAGCGCTCGCGGTGGACAGGGGGCGAACACCGGGGAGCTGTTTTTT
.	TRBV6-1	14	.	TRBJ1-1	CASEPPGGAIAAFF	TGTGCCAGCGAGCCACCGGGGGGGGCGATAGCGGCTTTCTTT
.	TRBV28	15	.	TRBJ2-7	CASTSPPRGRYEQYF	TGTGCCAGCACTTCACCCCCCCGGGGGCGCTACGAGCAGTACTTC
.	TRBV7-6	14	TRBD1	TRBJ2-3	CASSRQGSTDTQYF	TGTGCCAGCAGCCGACAGGGGTCCACAGATACGCAGTATTTT
.	TRBV7-2	13	.	TRBJ1-2	CASRLSPQGGYTF	TGTGCCAGCAGACTTTCGCCCCAAGGCGGCTACACCTTC
.	TRBV7-8	15	TRBD1	TRBJ1-6	CASSFGTGDNSPLHF	TGTGCCAGCAGCTTCGGGACAGGAGATAATTCACCCCTCCACTTT
.	TRBV2	16	.	TRBJ2-3	CASSEQEPRFTDTQYF	TGTGCCAGCAGTGAACAAGAGCCCCGGTTCACAGATACACAGTATTTT
once	TRBV28	16	TRBD1	TRBJ1-6	CASRGGQGLGNSPLHF	TGTGCCAGCAGGGGGGGACAGGGACTAGGTAATTCACCCCTCCACTTT
.	TRBV4-3	16	.	TRBJ1-5	CASSQDNIEGWQPQHF	TGCGCCAGCAGCCAAGATAACATCGAGGGGTGGCAGCCCCAGCATTTT
.	TRBV28	14	.	TRBJ2-3	CASTKLLVTDTQYF	TGTGCCAGCACCAAACTACTAGTAACAGATACGCAGTATTTT
few	TRBV6-1	17	.	TRBJ2-2	CASSEASGIKWTGELFF	TGTGCCAGCAGTGAAGCATCCGGGATAAAGTGGACCGGGGAGCTGTTTTTT
few	TRBV5-1	15	.	TRBJ1-1	CASSLLSRANTEAFF	TGCGCCAGCAGCTTGCTTTCCAGGGCTAACACTGAAGCTTTCTTT
few	TRBV7-9	13	TRBD1	TRBJ1-6	CASRTDRAASLHF	TGTGCCAGCAGAACGGACAGGGCCGCGTCCCTCCACTTT